The next 3 T cell receptor beta chains were all read from a single sample in a study of cytomegalovirus exposure and HLA in healthy donors. The primer mix had 60 Vbeta and 13 Jbeta primers. Method: immunoSEQ multiplex PCR; TCRdb's copy keeps in-frame clones and lacks some. The sample has about 140,000 clones, more than 70% seen once. Sequences were obtained from PBMCs. The receptors were gathered from a man aged 50-59 years in good health and CMV-seronegative.

The rearrangement links TRBV19 to TRBJ1-3; no clear D gene. Between the trimmed V and J ends, which lost 3 bases and 4 bases, there was a span of 10 bases. The germline gives CDR1 LNHDA, CDR2 SQIVND (reference sequence). The CDR3 spans 14 residues. Here the CDR3 DNA reads TGTGCCAGTAGTATTGATCGGGAGGGAAACACCATATATTTT. It is translated as CASSIDREGNTIYF. Filled out from reference TRBV19 and TRBJ1-3, the complete variable domain reads DGGITQSPKYLFRKEGQNVTLSCEQNLNHDAMYWYRQDPGQGLRLIYYSQIVNDFQKGDIAEGYSVSREKKESFPLTVTSAQKNPTAFYLCASSIDREGNTIYFGEGSWLTVV.

This clone showed up just once. The chain employs TRBV5-1 and TRBJ2-2; a possible D gene is TRBD2 (5 bases). Trimming pared 0 bases from V and 3 bases from J, leaving 12 bases between. The CDR3 consists of 16 residues. Germline loops: CDR1 SGHRS, CDR2 YFSETQ. The CDR3 spells CASSLGRGVDTGELFF. The CDR3 DNA reads as TGCGCCAGCAGCTTGGGCCGGGGTGTTGACACCGGGGAGCTGTTTTTT. Together with reference TRBV5-1 and TRBJ2-2, the CDR3 gives the full variable domain: KAGVTQTPRYLIKTRGQQVTLSCSPISGHRSVSWYQQTPGQGLQFLFEYFSETQRNKGNFPGRFSGRQFSNSRSEMNVSTLELGDSALYLCASSLGRGVDTGELFFGEGSRLTVL.

The J gene is TRBJ2-3, the V gene TRBV2; 7 bases align to TRBD1. CDR1 and CDR2 from the germline V gene are SNHLY and FYNNEI. Germline trimming cut 7 bases from V and 5 bases from J; bases unmatched to any gene: 9. The CDR3 covers 14 residues. The CDR3: CASKRGQTVDTQYF. CDR3 nucleotide sequence: TGTGCCAGCAAAAGGGGACAGACAGTAGATACGCAGTATTTT.